This is a list of T cell receptor beta chains from one sample in a study of CD8 T cells in ankylosing spondylitis. A single record per CDR3 protein comes from TCRdb applying MiXCR to the 5' RACE reads. The data hold 100,000 or so distinct CDR3 sequences, with roughly 8.8% observed a single time. The sequencing input was blood, either unsorted or a sorted T cell fraction (not recorded which). The receptors here all came from a male donor with ankylosing spondylitis. Both conserved end residues are part of each CDR3. D genes are given only for firm matches. Clone size is not always given. Where it is, it says once, few, many or a class for expanded clones.

length	J	D	V	size	DNA	CDR3
14	TRBJ1-1	NA	TRBV20-1	few	TGCAGTGCTAGAGACCCCGACAGATACACTGAAGCTTTCTTT	CSARDPDRYTEAFF
16	TRBJ1-5	TRBD1	TRBV4-2	few	TGTGCCAGCAGCCAGTTTGACAGGGCGAACAATCAGCCCCAGCATTTT	CASSQFDRANNQPQHF
15	TRBJ1-2	TRBD1	TRBV6-1	NA	TGTGCCAGCAACTGCCGGGACAGGGTTAACTATGGCTACACCTTC	CASNCRDRVNYGYTF
13	TRBJ2-7	NA	TRBV2	NA	TGTGCCAGCAGTGAGGGGGCGGCCTACGAGCAGTACTTC	CASSEGAAYEQYF
13	TRBJ2-7	TRBD1	TRBV29-1	NA	TGCAGCGTTGAGGCGACAGGGGCCTACGAGCAGTACTTC	CSVEATGAYEQYF
13	TRBJ1-1	NA	TRBV12-3/TRBV12-4	few	TGTGCCAGCAGTCCGGGGGGAGTCACTGAAGCTTTCTTT	CASSPGGVTEAFF
16	TRBJ2-2	NA	TRBV6-5	few	TGTGCCAGCAGTTACGACCGTGGGTGGGGCACCGGGGAGCTGTTTTTT	CASSYDRGWGTGELFF
15	TRBJ1-6	NA	TRBV5-1	once	TGCGCCAGCAGCTTGGATGCAGGGAAGAATTCACCCCTCCACTTT	CASSLDAGKNSPLHF
14	TRBJ2-1	TRBD2	TRBV5-4	NA	TGTGCCAGCAGCCCGGGACTAGGTGTTGATGAGCAGTTCTTC	CASSPGLGVDEQFF
12	TRBJ2-5	NA	TRBV7-9	many	TGTGCCAGCAGCTGGAGTGAGGAGACCCAGTACTTC	CASSWSEETQYF
15	TRBJ2-3	NA	TRBV4-1	few	TGCGCCAGCAGCCGCCGGGACACGTCGATGGATACGCAGTATTTT	CASSRRDTSMDTQYF
13	TRBJ1-2	NA	TRBV14	many	TGTGCCAGCAGCCTCATACCTCTTGACGGCTACACCTTC	CASSLIPLDGYTF
15	TRBJ2-2	NA	TRBV7-9	NA	TGTGCCAGCAGCCCCGTTGCAGGGCTAACCGGGGAGCTGTTTTTT	CASSPVAGLTGELFF
12	TRBJ2-3	NA	TRBV27	many	TGTGCCAGCAGTCATGGGGCAGATACGCAGTATTTT	CASSHGADTQYF
17	TRBJ2-1	TRBD2	TRBV15	NA	TGTGCCACCAGCAGAGATGTCACGACTAGCGGGAGGTCGGAGCAGTTCTTC	CATSRDVTTSGRSEQFF
12	TRBJ2-1	TRBD2	TRBV20-1	many	TGCAGTTTAGCGGGAGAATTCGGTGAGCAGTTCTTC	CSLAGEFGEQFF
16	TRBJ1-5	NA	TRBV5-1	NA	TGCGCCAGCAGCTTGCTAGGGGGAACGGGCAATCAGCCCCAGCATTTT	CASSLLGGTGNQPQHF
15	TRBJ1-1	NA	TRBV10-3	few	TGTGCCATCAGTGACCCGACAGGCATCAACACTGAAGCTTTCTTT	CAISDPTGINTEAFF
16	TRBJ2-3	TRBD2	TRBV6-1	many	TGTGCCAGCACCCACGGGCGGGAGGGCCGGACAGATACGCAGTATTTT	CASTHGREGRTDTQYF
15	TRBJ2-1	TRBD2	TRBV13	few	TGTGCCAGCAGCTTGTGGGAGGGCCCTTACAATGAGCAGTTCTTC	CASSLWEGPYNEQFF
15	TRBJ2-1	TRBD2	TRBV7-9	many	TGTGCCAGCAGCTTATCACTAGCGGGAGTCGATGAGCAGTTCTTC	CASSLSLAGVDEQFF
16	TRBJ2-7	TRBD2	TRBV4-2	few	TGTGCCAGCAGCCAAGATTCTAGCGGGGGTTCCTACGAGCAGTACTTC	CASSQDSSGGSYEQYF
17	TRBJ2-1	NA	TRBV7-8	few	TGTGCCAGCAGGTTAGGGGGGCCGGAGGAGGGACTAAATGAGCAGTTCTTC	CASRLGGPEEGLNEQFF
15	TRBJ2-1	TRBD2	TRBV7-9	many	TGTGCCAGCAGCCCGATTCGGGGGGAGGCTAATGAGCAGTTCTTC	CASSPIRGEANEQFF
12	TRBJ2-7	TRBD1	TRBV10-3	many	TGTGCCAGCGGACAGGTTACCTACGAGCAGTACTTC	CASGQVTYEQYF
15	TRBJ1-5	NA	TRBV12-3/TRBV12-4	few	TGTGCCAGCAGCCCCCCAGGTTTTCCCCCTGGGCCCCAGCATTTT	CASSPPGFPPGPQHF
17	TRBJ2-3	TRBD2	TRBV27	NA	TGTGCCAGCAGTTTATACCTAGCGGGAGGGTTCACAGATACGCAGTATTTT	CASSLYLAGGFTDTQYF
13	TRBJ2-2	NA	TRBV6-1	NA	TGTGCCATCTCTCAGGGATTCCCCGGGGAGCTGTTTTTT	CAISQGFPGELFF
13	TRBJ1-1	NA	TRBV7-9	NA	TGTGCCAGCAGCTTCGATCGGGGGACCTGGGCTTTCTTT	CASSFDRGTWAFF
14	TRBJ2-1	NA	TRBV29-1	NA	TGCAGCGTTCGTAGGTGGGAGCGGGTCAATGAGCAGTTCTTC	CSVRRWERVNEQFF
13	TRBJ2-7	NA	TRBV13	NA	TGTGCCAGCAGCTTAGGCCAGGGTTGGGAGCAGTACTTC	CASSLGQGWEQYF
14	TRBJ2-3	NA	TRBV5-1	many	TGCGCCAGCGCGGCTTGGGGTATCCCAGATACGCAGTATTTT	CASAAWGIPDTQYF
16	TRBJ2-1	TRBD2	TRBV5-6	few	TGTGCCAGCAGCTTGCTGACTAGCGGGAGGGCCTATGAGCAGTTCTTC	CASSLLTSGRAYEQFF
16	TRBJ2-1	TRBD1	TRBV12-3/TRBV12-4	many	TGTGCCAGCAGTTTAGCGGGGGACAGGGAGTACAATGAGCAGTTCTTC	CASSLAGDREYNEQFF
15	TRBJ2-7	NA	TRBV4-2	few	TGTGCCAGCAGCCAAGAGGGGGCGGGAGCAGACGAGCAGTACTTC	CASSQEGAGADEQYF
12	TRBJ1-4	NA	TRBV2	few	TGTGCCAGCAGTGAACCACCGGGGGAACTGTTTTTT	CASSEPPGELFF
18	TRBJ2-2	TRBD2	TRBV11-1	few	TGTGCCAGCAGCCGGTCACTAGCGGGAGGGCCTCACACCGGGGAGCTGTTTTTT	CASSRSLAGGPHTGELFF
15	TRBJ2-2	TRBD1	TRBV6-5	few	TGTGCCAGCAGTTACGGGACAGGGGTCCCGGGGGAGCTGTTTTTT	CASSYGTGVPGELFF
16	TRBJ2-3	TRBD2	TRBV20-1	few	TGCAGTGCTAGAGACCTAGCGGGGGAACACACAGATACGCAGTATTTT	CSARDLAGEHTDTQYF
12	TRBJ2-1	NA	TRBV10-2	many	TGCGCCAGCAGGGGTATCTACAATGAGCAGTTCTTC	CASRGIYNEQFF
13	TRBJ1-1	NA	TRBV9	few	TGTGCCAGCAGCGTAGCGTCAGCCGATGAAGCTTTCTTT	CASSVASADEAFF
14	TRBJ2-1	NA	TRBV7-9	many	TGTGCCAGCAGCGATACGGCGGGATACCATGAGCAGTTCTTC	CASSDTAGYHEQFF
12	TRBJ2-1	NA	TRBV12-3/TRBV12-4	few	TGTGCCAGCAGTCAACCACCCAATGAGCAGTTCTTC	CASSQPPNEQFF
14	TRBJ2-7	TRBD1	TRBV7-9	few	TGTGCCAGCAGCTTAGCGCCGACAGGGGCCGAGCAGTACTTC	CASSLAPTGAEQYF
15	TRBJ2-5	NA	TRBV27	many	TGTGCCAGCAGTCCTCCTAGCGCGAGGAAGGAGACCCAGTACTTC	CASSPPSARKETQYF
13	TRBJ2-5	NA	TRBV11-2	many	TGTGCCAGCAGCAGGCAGGGTAGAGAGACCCAGTACTTC	CASSRQGRETQYF
14	TRBJ1-2	TRBD1	TRBV13	many	TGTGCCAGCAGCTTCGGGACAGTACCTTTAAGCTACACCTTC	CASSFGTVPLSYTF
15	TRBJ2-3	TRBD1	TRBV11-2	few	TGTGCCAGCACAACAGGGGGACGAAGCACAGATACGCAGTATTTT	CASTTGGRSTDTQYF
12	TRBJ2-1	TRBD2	TRBV30	once	TGTGCCTGGAGTGGACTAGCCCCAGAGCAGTTCTTC	CAWSGLAPEQFF
12	TRBJ2-2	NA	TRBV20-1	few	TGCAGTGCCAAAGACGACACCGGGGAGCTGTTTTTT	CSAKDDTGELFF
16	TRBJ1-2	NA	TRBV2	few	TGTGCCAGCAGTCCATCGGGGGCGGGCGCCTTCTATGGCTACACCTTC	CASSPSGAGAFYGYTF
16	TRBJ2-3	TRBD2	TRBV5-4	NA	TGTGCCAGCAGCTGGGATCTAGCGGGAGGTCCAGATACGCAGTATTTT	CASSWDLAGGPDTQYF
12	TRBJ1-2	NA	TRBV12-3/TRBV12-4	few	TGTGCCAGCAGTTTAACACCATATGGCTACACCTTC	CASSLTPYGYTF
15	TRBJ1-2	NA	TRBV7-9	NA	TGTGCCAGCAGCAAGTCGGACAGACCTAACTATGGCTACACCTTC	CASSKSDRPNYGYTF
16	TRBJ2-5	NA	TRBV11-2	NA	TGTGCCAGCAGCTTAGTTTTATGGGGGGTCGGAGAGACCCAGTACTTC	CASSLVLWGVGETQYF
14	TRBJ2-1	NA	TRBV5-1	NA	TGCGCCAGCAGCCTCAGTCGGGGCGGGAATGAGCAGTTCTTC	CASSLSRGGNEQFF
15	TRBJ2-5	TRBD1	TRBV11-2	many	TGTGCCAGCACCGGACTTCAGGGGGCGCGGGAGACCCAGTACTTC	CASTGLQGARETQYF
11	TRBJ2-7	NA	TRBV6-2/TRBV6-3	NA	TGTGCCAGCAGCCCTTACTACGAGCAGTACTTC	CASSPYYEQYF
12	TRBJ2-2	NA	TRBV29-1	many	TGCAGCGTAGTACAGGATCCCGGGGAGCTGTTTTTT	CSVVQDPGELFF
16	TRBJ2-1	TRBD2	TRBV11-2	NA	TGTGCCAGCAGCCACCTGACTAGCGGGCCGTCTAATGAGCAGTTCTTC	CASSHLTSGPSNEQFF